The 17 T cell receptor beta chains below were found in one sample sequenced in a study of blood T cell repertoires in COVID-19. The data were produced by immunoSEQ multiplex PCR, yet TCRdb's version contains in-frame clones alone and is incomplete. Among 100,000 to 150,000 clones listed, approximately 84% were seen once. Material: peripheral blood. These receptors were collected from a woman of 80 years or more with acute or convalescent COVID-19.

CDR3: CATSREGTRVSEQYF. The CDR3, as DNA: TGTGCCACCAGCAGAGAGGGGACTAGAGTTTCCGAGCAGTACTTC. This chain links TRBV15 with TRBJ2-7; 8 bases agree with TRBD2. This CDR3 contains 15 residues. CDR1 and CDR2 (germline): LNHNV, YYDKDF (reference sequence). V trimming: 0 bases; J trimming: 6 bases; junction bases outside the gene matches: 7. Variable domain in full (rest from reference TRBV15 and TRBJ2-7): DAMVIQNPRYQVTQFGKPVTLSCSQTLNHNVMYWYQQKSSQAPKLLFHYYDKDFNNEADTPDNFQSRRPNTSFCFLDIRSPGLGDTAMYLCATSREGTRVSEQYFGPGTRLTVT.

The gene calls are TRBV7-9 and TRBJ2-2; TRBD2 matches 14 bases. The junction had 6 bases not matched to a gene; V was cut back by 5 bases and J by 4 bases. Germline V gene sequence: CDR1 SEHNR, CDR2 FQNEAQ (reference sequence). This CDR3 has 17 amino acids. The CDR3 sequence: CASSPTSGGVVTGELFF. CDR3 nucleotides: TGTGCCAGCAGCCCGACTAGCGGGGGGGTTGTCACCGGGGAGCTGTTTTTT.

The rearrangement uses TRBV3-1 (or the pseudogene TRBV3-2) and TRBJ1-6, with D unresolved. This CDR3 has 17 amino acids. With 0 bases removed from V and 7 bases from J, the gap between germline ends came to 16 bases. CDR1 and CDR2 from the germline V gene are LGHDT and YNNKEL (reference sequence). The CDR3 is CASSQDLRPTRNSPLHF. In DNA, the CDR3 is TGTGCCAGCAGCCAAGATTTACGCCCGACCAGGAATTCACCCCTCCACTTT.

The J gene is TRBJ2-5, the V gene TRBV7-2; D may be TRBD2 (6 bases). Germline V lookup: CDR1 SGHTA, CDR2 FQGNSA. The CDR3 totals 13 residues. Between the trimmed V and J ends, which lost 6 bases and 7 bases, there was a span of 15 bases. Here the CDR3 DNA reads TGTGCCAGCAGTGGGACTCGCCAGGGGACCCAGTACTTC. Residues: CASSGTRQGTQYF.

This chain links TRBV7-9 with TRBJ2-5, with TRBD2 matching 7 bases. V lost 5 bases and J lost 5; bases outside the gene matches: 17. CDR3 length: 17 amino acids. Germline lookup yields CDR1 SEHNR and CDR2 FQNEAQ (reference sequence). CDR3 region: CASSTATRGVGRETQYF. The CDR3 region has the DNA TGTGCCAGCAGCACCGCCACACGGGGGGTTGGCCGGGAGACCCAGTACTTC.

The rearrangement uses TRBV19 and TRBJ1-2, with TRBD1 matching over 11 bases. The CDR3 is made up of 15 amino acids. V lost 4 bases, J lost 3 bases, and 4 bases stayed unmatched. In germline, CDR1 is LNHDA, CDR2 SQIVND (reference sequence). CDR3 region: CASSTWTGGDYGYTF. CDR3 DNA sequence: TGTGCCAGTAGTACCTGGACAGGGGGCGACTATGGCTACACCTTC. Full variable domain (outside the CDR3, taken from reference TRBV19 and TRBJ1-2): DGGITQSPKYLFRKEGQNVTLSCEQNLNHDAMYWYRQDPGQGLRLIYYSQIVNDFQKGDIAEGYSVSREKKESFPLTVTSAQKNPTAFYLCASSTWTGGDYGYTFGSGTRLTVV.

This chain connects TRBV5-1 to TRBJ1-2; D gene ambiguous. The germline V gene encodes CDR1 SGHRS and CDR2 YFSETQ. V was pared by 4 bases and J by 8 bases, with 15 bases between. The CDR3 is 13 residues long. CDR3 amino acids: CASSQSPAGGYTF. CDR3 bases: TGCGCCAGCAGCCAGAGTCCCGCGGGAGGCTACACCTTC.

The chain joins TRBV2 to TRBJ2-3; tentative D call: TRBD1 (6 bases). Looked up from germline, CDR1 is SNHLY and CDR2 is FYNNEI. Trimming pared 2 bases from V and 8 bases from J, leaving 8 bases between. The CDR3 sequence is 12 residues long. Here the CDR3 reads CASSELGGTQYF. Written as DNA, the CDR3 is TGTGCCAGCAGTGAACTAGGGGGTACGCAGTATTTT. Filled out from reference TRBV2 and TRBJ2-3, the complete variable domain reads EPEVTQTPSHQVTQMGQEVILRCVPISNHLYFYWYRQILGQKVEFLVSFYNNEISEKSEIFDDQFSVERPDGSNFTLKIRSTKLEDSAMYFCASSELGGTQYFGPGTRLTVL.

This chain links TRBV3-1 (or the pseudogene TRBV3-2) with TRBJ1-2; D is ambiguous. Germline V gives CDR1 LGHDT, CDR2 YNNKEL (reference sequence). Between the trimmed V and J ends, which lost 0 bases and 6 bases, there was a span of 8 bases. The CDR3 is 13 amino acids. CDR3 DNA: TGTGCCAGCAGCCAAGAATGGGAGAATGGCTACACCTTC. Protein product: CASSQEWENGYTF.

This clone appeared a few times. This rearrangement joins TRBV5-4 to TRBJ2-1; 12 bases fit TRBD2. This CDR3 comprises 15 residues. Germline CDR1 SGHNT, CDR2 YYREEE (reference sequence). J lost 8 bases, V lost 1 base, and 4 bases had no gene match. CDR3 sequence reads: CASSLWTSGIDEQFF. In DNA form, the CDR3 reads TGTGCCAGCAGCTTGTGGACTAGCGGGATCGATGAGCAGTTCTTC.

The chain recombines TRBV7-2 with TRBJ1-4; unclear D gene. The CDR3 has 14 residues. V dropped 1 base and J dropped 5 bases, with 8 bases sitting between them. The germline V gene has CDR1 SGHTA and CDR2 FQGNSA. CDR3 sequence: CASSLGGKNEKLFF. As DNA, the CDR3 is TGTGCCAGCAGCTTAGGCGGGAAAAATGAAAAACTGTTTTTT. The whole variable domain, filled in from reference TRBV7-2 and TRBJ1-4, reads GAGVSQSPSNKVTEKGKDVELRCDPISGHTALYWYRQSLGQGLEFLIYFQGNSAPDKSGLPSDRFSAERTGGSVSTLTIQRTQQEDSAVYLCASSLGGKNEKLFFGSGTQLSVL.

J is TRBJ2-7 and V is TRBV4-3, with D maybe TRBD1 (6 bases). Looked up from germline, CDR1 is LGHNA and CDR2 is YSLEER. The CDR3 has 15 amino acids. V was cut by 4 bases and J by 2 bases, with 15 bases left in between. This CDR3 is CASSPGQTPTYEQYF. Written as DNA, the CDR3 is TGCGCCAGCAGCCCAGGACAGACTCCTACCTACGAGCAGTACTTC.

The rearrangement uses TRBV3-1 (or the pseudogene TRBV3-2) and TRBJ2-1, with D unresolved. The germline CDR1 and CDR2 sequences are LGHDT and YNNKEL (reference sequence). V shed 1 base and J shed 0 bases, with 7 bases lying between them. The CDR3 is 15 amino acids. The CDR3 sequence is CASSQGRVSYNEQFF. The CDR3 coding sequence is TGTGCCAGCAGCCAAGGCCGGGTCTCCTACAATGAGCAGTTCTTC.

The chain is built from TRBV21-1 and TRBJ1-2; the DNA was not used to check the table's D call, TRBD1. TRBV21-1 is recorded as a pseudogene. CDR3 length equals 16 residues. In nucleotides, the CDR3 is TGTGCCAGCAGCAAAGGAGGCAGGGGGCTTCTCTATGGCTACACCTTC. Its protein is CASSKGGRGLLYGYTF.

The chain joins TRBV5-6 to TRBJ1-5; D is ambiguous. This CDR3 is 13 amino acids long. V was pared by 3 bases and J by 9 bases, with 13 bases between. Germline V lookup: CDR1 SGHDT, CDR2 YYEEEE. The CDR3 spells CASSSGSNRPQHF. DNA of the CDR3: TGTGCCAGCAGCTCGGGTTCTAACCGGCCCCAGCATTTT.

The CDR3 here is CASSQRRGDIQYF. The CDR3 DNA follows: TGTGCCAGCAGCCAAAGGCGGGGAGACATTCAGTACTTC. The chain carries TRBV3-1 (or the pseudogene TRBV3-2) and TRBJ2-4; weak D call: TRBD2 (6 bases). There are 13 residues in the CDR3. V gave up 2 bases and J gave up 8 bases, with 10 bases separating them. The germline CDR1 and CDR2 sequences are LGHDT and YNNKEL (reference sequence).

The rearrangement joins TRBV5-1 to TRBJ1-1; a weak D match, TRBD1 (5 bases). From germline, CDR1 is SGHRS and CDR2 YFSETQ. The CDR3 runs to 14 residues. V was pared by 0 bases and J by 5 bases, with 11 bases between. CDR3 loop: CASSLAMGRTEAFF. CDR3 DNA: TGCGCCAGCAGCTTGGCCATGGGGCGGACTGAAGCTTTCTTT.